This T cell receptor (beta chain) stems from a study of CD8 T cells in ankylosing spondylitis (dated by TCRdb to about 2017). Context from the whole study: To find TCR variants linked to disease, the study profiled T cell receptor beta repertoires in ankylosing spondylitis patients and healthy donors. The full study cohort comprised roughly 24 ankylosing spondylitis patients and over a hundred healthy donors. Peripheral blood was sampled, and synovial fluid was additionally collected from ankylosing spondylitis patients. Results and caveats for the whole study, not just this receptor: Some of the motif variants had been reported before in the synovial fluid and blood of reactive arthritis patients, a finding that suggests common disease-initiation mechanisms. The disease-linked clones were reported to be significantly enriched in matched synovial fluid samples from ankylosing spondylitis patients. The disease-linked clones showed a CD8+ phenotype and occurred at relatively low frequencies in peripheral blood. A TCR beta motif of eight highly homologous amino acid variants appeared characteristic of blood from ankylosing spondylitis patients.

Reads for this sample came from an Illumina HiSeq 2500. Quantitative 5'-RACE with molecular barcodes was used to prepare TCR beta libraries. For the original study's pipeline: Disease-linked TCR variants were identified with a new computational method built on a probabilistic model of VDJ rearrangement. The raw public data were reprocessed by TCRdb itself: fastp quality trimming at Q25, MiXCR clonotype calling, in-frame beta chains only. Merged by CDR3 protein, the rows form single entries marked with the most common genes and DNA. None of the V and J calls come from the authors' own analysis; TCRdb made them. The sample table records fewer than 50,000 distinct CDR3 sequences; more than 9.5% of these occur just once. In total, the top ten clones hold 1.1% to 1.5% of the sample. This clonotype was seen at least ten times. It has no known antigen specificity. Within one base of it there is no much larger clone, and no base qualities were kept.

Looking up the germline V gene (reference sequence) yields CDR1 LGHDT and CDR2 YNNKEL. CDR3 length: 14 amino acids, cysteine to phenylalanine. The sequence is cut down to CDR3 DNA, 42 bases in frame from base 1. V is reduced by 1 base and J by 7 bases, leaving a spacing of 13 bases between them. This receptor was obtained from a male donor with ankylosing spondylitis or in good health (not recorded which). Sequencing was performed on blood, either unsorted or a sorted T cell fraction (not recorded which). The sequence joins TRBV3-1 to TRBJ2-5; the D segment cannot be called with confidence. The CDR3 in this case is CASSQGRAGWTQYF. The base sequence is TGTGCCAGCAGCCAAGGACGAGCAGGCTGGACCCAGTACTTC.